Listed below are T cell receptor beta chains from one sample, sequenced in a study of CD8 T cells in ankylosing spondylitis. TCRdb passed the 5' RACE reads through MiXCR, listing each CDR3 protein once. This table holds 250,000 or so distinct CDR3 sequences, 18% found once. Input material: blood, either unsorted or a sorted T cell fraction (not recorded which). These receptors all stem from a male donor with ankylosing spondylitis or in good health (not recorded which). Each CDR3 is given with its conserved first and last residue. Fields, in order: J gene, clone size, D gene, V gene, CDR3 protein, CDR3 DNA. D genes are given only for firm matches. Clone size, where shown, is once, few, many, or a class for clones that have expanded.

TRBJ2-2 . . TRBV15 CATSREGWGGELFF TGTGCCACCAGCAGAGAAGGTTGGGGAGGGGAGCTGTTTTTT
TRBJ2-1 . TRBD2 TRBV12-3/TRBV12-4 CASGTSGKNNEQFF TGTGCCAGCGGAACTAGCGGGAAAAACAATGAGCAGTTCTTC
TRBJ2-2 . . TRBV5-1 CASGDTGELFF TGCGCCAGCGGGGACACCGGGGAGCTGTTTTTT
TRBJ2-2 . TRBD2 TRBV12-3/TRBV12-4 CACSLALGASGSSGELFF TGTGCCTGCAGTTTAGCTTTGGGAGCTAGCGGGAGTTCCGGGGAGCTGTTTTTT
TRBJ2-3 many . TRBV7-7 CASSLILSDTDTQYF TGTGCTAGCAGCCTAATCCTAAGCGACACAGATACGCAGTATTTT
TRBJ2-1 . . TRBV27 CASGIDNEQFF TGTGCCAGCGGCATAGATAATGAGCAGTTCTTC
TRBJ2-3 many TRBD2 TRBV6-2/TRBV6-3 CASSFGTSETDTQYF TGTGCCAGCAGTTTCGGGACTAGCGAAACAGATACGCAGTATTTT
TRBJ2-1 few TRBD1 TRBV6-2/TRBV6-3 CASSYDRDRGYNEQFF TGTGCCAGCAGTTACGATCGGGACAGGGGCTACAATGAGCAGTTCTTC
TRBJ2-1 few TRBD1 TRBV5-1 CASSLEGTGDYNEQFF TGCGCCAGCAGCTTGGAAGGGACAGGGGACTACAATGAGCAGTTCTTC
TRBJ1-4 few TRBD1 TRBV4-1 CASSRYADRVDEKLFF TGCGCCAGCAGCCGATACGCCGACAGGGTAGATGAAAAACTGTTTTTT
TRBJ1-1 . . TRBV6-6 CASRPSSTEAFF TGTGCCAGCAGACCTAGTAGCACTGAAGCTTTCTTT
TRBJ2-1 . TRBD2 TRBV20-1 CSAPSTGLNYNEQFF TGCAGTGCTCCCTCTACGGGACTAAATTACAATGAGCAGTTCTTC
TRBJ2-7 . TRBD1 TRBV29-1 CSVERGRGTGEQYF TGCAGCGTTGAGCGAGGCAGGGGGACCGGCGAGCAGTACTTC
TRBJ2-7 . . TRBV7-2 CASSLWPGASYEQYF TGTGCCAGCAGCTTATGGCCAGGGGCTTCCTACGAGCAGTACTTC
TRBJ2-5 few . TRBV5-1 CASSLELGDQETQYF TGCGCCAGCAGCTTGGAATTGGGGGACCAAGAGACCCAGTACTTC
TRBJ2-1 few TRBD2 TRBV4-1 CASSLLSAGGVRGYNEQFF TGCGCCAGCAGCCTCCTTTCGGCGGGAGGGGTGAGGGGGTACAATGAGCAGTTCTTC
TRBJ2-1 many . TRBV6-5 CASSYGVGNEQFF TGTGCCAGCAGTTACGGGGTGGGGAATGAGCAGTTCTTC
TRBJ2-5 . TRBD2 TRBV4-1 CASSHLGLAGEETQYF TGCGCCAGCAGCCACCTAGGACTAGCGGGAGAAGAGACCCAGTACTTC
TRBJ2-7 many TRBD2 TRBV9 CASSPSGRVYEQYF TGTGCCAGCAGCCCTAGCGGGAGGGTTTACGAGCAGTACTTC
TRBJ2-1 few . TRBV5-1 CASSPKQGNNEQFF TGCGCCAGCAGCCCCAAACAGGGAAACAATGAGCAGTTCTTC
TRBJ2-7 . . TRBV6-5 CASSSTGDSLSYEQYF TGTGCCAGCAGTTCCACAGGGGACTCCCTCTCCTACGAGCAGTACTTC
TRBJ2-5 many TRBD2 TRBV12-3/TRBV12-4 CASSLTPGTSGRETQYF TGTGCCAGCAGTTTAACCCCGGGGACTAGCGGGAGAGAGACCCAGTACTTC
TRBJ2-7 few . TRBV7-2 CASSLPHISYEQYF TGTGCCAGCAGCTTACCCCACATCTCCTACGAGCAGTACTTC
TRBJ2-7 . TRBD2 TRBV14 CASSPWDYPYEQYF TGTGCCAGCAGCCCCTGGGACTACCCCTACGAGCAGTACTTC
TRBJ2-3 . TRBD2 TRBV4-1 CASSQVGLADITDTQYF TGCGCCAGCAGCCAAGTAGGCCTAGCGGATATCACAGATACGCAGTATTTT
TRBJ2-2 . TRBD1 TRBV29-1 CSVSGTAGNTGELFF TGCAGCGTTTCCGGGACAGCAGGAAACACCGGGGAGCTGTTTTTT